Sequencing of this TCR beta chain was carried out in a study of T cell changes during pregnancy in multiple sclerosis. With V trimmed by 3 bases and J by 8 bases, 12 bases remained unmatched. CDR1 is SGDLS and CDR2 is YYNGEE in the germline V gene. This CDR3 is built from 15 residues. Only in-frame clones appear in the TCRdb table, and some are missing; sequencing was by immunoSEQ multiplex PCR. This table has around 96,000 clones, roughly 91% appearing once. This specimen consisted of peripheral blood, obtained in the first trimester of pregnancy. This clonotype was obtained from a female donor with multiple sclerosis, enrolled in a pregnancy study. The chain has TRBV9 and TRBJ1-2; 8 bases align to TRBD1. CDR3 in amino acids: CASSALGTGSYGYTF. CDR3 bases: TGTGCCAGCAGCGCCCTGGGGACAGGAAGCTACGGCTACACCTTC.